Listed below are T cell receptor beta chains from one sample, sequenced in a study of T cells after yellow fever vaccination. TCRdb ran MiXCR on the 5' RACE reads and lists one entry per CDR3 protein. The sample lists about 320,000 distinct CDR3 sequences; around 7% were seen once. The source was PBMCs, collected roughly 45 days after the first yellow fever vaccination. These receptors all come from a man between 18 and 29 years old who received the YFV17D yellow fever vaccine. CDR3s include the opening cysteine and the closing phenylalanine or tryptophan. Each record gives: CDR3 DNA, CDR3 protein, D gene, V gene, clone size, J gene. The D gene is left open where the match is weak. The size field is filled for only some rows; it gives once, few, many or a size class.

DNA: TGTGCCAGCAGCAGCCGGGGACTCATTCAGTACTTC
CDR3: CASSSRGLIQYF
D: NA
V: TRBV3-1
size: few
J: TRBJ2-4

DNA: TGTGCCAGCAGTTTATGCAGGGGGCGGGCTTGGGACACTGAAGCTTTCTTT
CDR3: CASSLCRGRAWDTEAFF
D: TRBD1
V: TRBV27
size: NA
J: TRBJ1-1

DNA: TGCGCCAGCAGCCCATACGGACAGGGGGCAACAGGTGAGCAGTTCTTC
CDR3: CASSPYGQGATGEQFF
D: TRBD1
V: TRBV5-1
size: few
J: TRBJ2-1

DNA: TGTGCCAGCAGTATTCGGTGGGACACTGAAGCTTTCTTT
CDR3: CASSIRWDTEAFF
D: NA
V: TRBV6-1
size: few
J: TRBJ1-1

DNA: TGTGCCAGCAGTAAACAGGGTCGCGAGCAGTACTTC
CDR3: CASSKQGREQYF
D: NA
V: TRBV7-6
size: few
J: TRBJ2-7

DNA: TGTGCCAGCAGTTTTCCGGGACTATCATCGGGGACGCAGTATTTT
CDR3: CASSFPGLSSGTQYF
D: TRBD2
V: TRBV12-3/TRBV12-4
size: many
J: TRBJ2-3

DNA: TGTGCCAGCAGCCAGGAACCTCGGGATGGCTATGGCTACACCTTC
CDR3: CASSQEPRDGYGYTF
D: NA
V: TRBV3-1
size: few
J: TRBJ1-2

DNA: TGCGCCAGCACGGAGACAGTGAACACTGAAGCTTTCTTT
CDR3: CASTETVNTEAFF
D: NA
V: TRBV10-1
size: NA
J: TRBJ1-1

DNA: TGCAGTGCTACCGATGGACAGGCCTACAATGAGCAGTTCTTC
CDR3: CSATDGQAYNEQFF
D: TRBD1
V: TRBV20-1
size: NA
J: TRBJ2-1

DNA: TGTGCCAGCAGTTACGGGCCGGGCACTGAAGCTTTCTTT
CDR3: CASSYGPGTEAFF
D: NA
V: TRBV6-5
size: NA
J: TRBJ1-1

DNA: TGTGCCAGCAGCGGACAGAACACCGGGGAGCTGTTTTTT
CDR3: CASSGQNTGELFF
D: NA
V: TRBV9
size: NA
J: TRBJ2-2

DNA: TGTGCCAGTAGTATAGAGGGGACCTACGAGCAGTACTTC
CDR3: CASSIEGTYEQYF
D: NA
V: TRBV19
size: many
J: TRBJ2-7

DNA: TGTGCCATCAGTCTTACCCTGGGAGGATCCTACAATGAGCAGTTCTTC
CDR3: CAISLTLGGSYNEQFF
D: NA
V: TRBV10-3
size: NA
J: TRBJ2-1

DNA: TGCGCCAGCAGCCAAGAGGCACAGGCCTACGAGCAGTACTTC
CDR3: CASSQEAQAYEQYF
D: NA
V: TRBV4-1
size: NA
J: TRBJ2-7

DNA: TGTGCCAGCAGCTTAGCTCTGGGGAGAGAGACCCAGTACTTC
CDR3: CASSLALGRETQYF
D: NA
V: TRBV7-2
size: few
J: TRBJ2-5

DNA: TGTGCCAGCAGCGCATTTCTAGGGGTGGGAGAAGCCGGGGAGCTGTTTTTT
CDR3: CASSAFLGVGEAGELFF
D: NA
V: TRBV7-2
size: many
J: TRBJ2-2

DNA: TGCGCCAGCAGCCCTACTGGACCCAGGGGAGATGAGCAGTTCTTC
CDR3: CASSPTGPRGDEQFF
D: NA
V: TRBV4-1
size: many
J: TRBJ2-1

DNA: TGTGCCAGCAGTAGACCCCAGTCGTACCAAGAGACCCAGTACTTC
CDR3: CASSRPQSYQETQYF
D: NA
V: TRBV28
size: NA
J: TRBJ2-5

DNA: TGTGCCAGCAGCAAACAACTAGGCCAGAACAATGAGCAGTTCTTC
CDR3: CASSKQLGQNNEQFF
D: NA
V: TRBV5-8
size: many
J: TRBJ2-1

DNA: TGTGCCATCAGTGCCGGCGGAGCCAGGCAGCCCCAGCATTTT
CDR3: CAISAGGARQPQHF
D: NA
V: TRBV10-3
size: few
J: TRBJ1-5

DNA: TGTGCCAGCAGCTTGGGGGACAGGGGCCTCTACAATGAGCAGTTCTTC
CDR3: CASSLGDRGLYNEQFF
D: TRBD1
V: TRBV5-5
size: NA
J: TRBJ2-1

DNA: TGTGCCAGCAGCGTAGAGGGAACAGGTCCCGCTCCTGAGCAGTTCTTC
CDR3: CASSVEGTGPAPEQFF
D: NA
V: TRBV9
size: NA
J: TRBJ2-1